The sequence of this TCR beta chain was determined in a study of shared clonotypes between healthy human individuals. Study conclusions and caveats: Some clonotypes were shared by all four sorted-subset donors, while others were not shared. The non-shared ones had lower generation probabilities than the shared ones.

The V and J ends lost 2 bases and 5 bases respectively, with 12 bases between them. CDR1 and CDR2 from the germline V gene are SNHLY and FYNNEI. The CDR3 is made up of 14 amino acids. Only one count was recorded for this clone. The antigen is unknown. Sequenced by immunoSEQ multiplex PCR; TCRdb stores in-frame clones only, minus some. The sample holds approximately 2,000,000 clones, 85% to 95% seen once. The chain employs TRBV2 and TRBJ2-5; D is ambiguous. The sequence was obtained from a man aged 18 to 30 in good health. Some clones in this sample may be carry-over from other donors' samples. The sample comprised naive CD4+ T cells from PBMCs. Specified subset: CD45RA+ positively selected. CDR3 protein: CASSERQVLETQYF. In DNA form, the CDR3 reads TGTGCCAGCAGTGAAAGGCAGGTCCTGGAGACCCAGTACTTC.